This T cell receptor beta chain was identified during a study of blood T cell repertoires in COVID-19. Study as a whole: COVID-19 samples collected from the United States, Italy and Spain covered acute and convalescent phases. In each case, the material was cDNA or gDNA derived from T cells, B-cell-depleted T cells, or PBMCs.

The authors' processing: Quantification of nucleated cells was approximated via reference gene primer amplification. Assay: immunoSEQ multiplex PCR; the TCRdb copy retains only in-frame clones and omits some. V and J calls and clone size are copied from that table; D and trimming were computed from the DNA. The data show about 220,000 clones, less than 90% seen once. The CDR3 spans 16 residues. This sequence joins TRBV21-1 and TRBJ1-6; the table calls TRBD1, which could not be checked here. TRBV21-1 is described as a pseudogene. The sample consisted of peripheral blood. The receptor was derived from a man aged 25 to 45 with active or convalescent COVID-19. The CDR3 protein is CASSKGMGQENSPLHF. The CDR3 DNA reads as TGTGCCAGCAGCAAAGGAATGGGACAGGAGAATTCACCCCTCCACTTT.